The next 20 T cell receptor beta chains were all read from a single sample in a study of OX40 agonist ivuxolimab in advanced cancers. Sequencing was performed with immunoSEQ multiplex PCR; in TCRdb, only in-frame clones are kept and a portion is missing. The sample includes 55,000 to 90,000 clones, 82% seen only once; the top ten take roughly 0.4%. The sample in question was CD4+ or CD8+ T cells sorted from blood, obtained in a trial of the OX40 agonist ivuxolimab. The receptors shown here come from an adult with an advanced solid tumor such as melanoma, head and neck, liver or kidney cancer.

V and J are TRBV7-2 and TRBJ1-2; D not resolved. Germline V gene data show CDR1 as SGHTA and CDR2 as FQGNSA. V lost 1 base, J lost 6 bases, and 12 bases lay in between. The CDR3 consists of 14 residues. The CDR3 DNA reads as TGTGCCAGCAGCTTAGTGCGACCCGCTCATGGCTACACCTTC. Translating it yields CASSLVRPAHGYTF.

The J gene is TRBJ2-5, the V gene TRBV5-4; possibly TRBD1 for D (5 bases). The ends were cut back, 4 bases at V and 2 bases at J, with 12 bases in the middle. Germline V gives CDR1 SGHNT, CDR2 YYREEE (reference sequence). The CDR3 is 14 amino acids. The CDR3 bases are TGTGCCAGCAGCGGCACAGGCCTACAAGAGACCCAGTACTTC. This translates into CASSGTGLQETQYF.

On this clone itself: Relative to the germline gene, one junction end is altered; a read error may explain this. This chain links TRBV4-3 with TRBJ1-2; unclear D gene. The CDR3 extends over 13 amino acids. The germline V gene has CDR1 LGHNA and CDR2 YSLEER. The CDR3 protein is CASSQDLDYGYTF. In DNA, the CDR3 is TGCGCCAGCAGCCAAGATCTAGACTACGGCTACACCTTC.

The chain couples TRBV15 to TRBJ2-3; 9 positions match TRBD2. Germline V gene data show CDR1 as LNHNV and CDR2 as YYDKDF (reference sequence). The CDR3 is 15 amino acids. Unmatched junction bases numbered 1, after V lost 1 base and J lost 2 bases. The CDR3 protein is CATSRASGITDTQYF. Written as DNA, the CDR3 is TGTGCCACCAGCAGAGCTAGCGGGATCACAGATACGCAGTATTTT. The complete variable domain, with remaining parts taken from reference TRBV15 and TRBJ2-3, reads DAMVIQNPRYQVTQFGKPVTLSCSQTLNHNVMYWYQQKSSQAPKLLFHYYDKDFNNEADTPDNFQSRRPNTSFCFLDIRSPGLGDTAMYLCATSRASGITDTQYFGPGTRLTVL.

This clone was recorded only once. The rearrangement uses TRBV5-3 and TRBJ2-3, with 9 bases that match TRBD1. TRBV5-3 is an ORF; its function is uncertain. V was clipped by 4 bases and J by 5 bases; unmatched bases: 8. CDR3 size: 15 residues. This CDR3 is CARSAGDREIDTQYF. In nucleotides, the CDR3 is TGTGCCAGAAGCGCTGGGGACAGGGAAATAGATACGCAGTATTTT.

V is TRBV11-3 and J is TRBJ1-3; 7 positions agree with TRBD1. The CDR3 is 18 amino acids. V gave up 1 base and J gave up 0 bases; unmatched junction bases: 9. Germline CDR1 is SGHNT and CDR2 is YENEEA. The CDR3 is CASSLGQGLSTSGNTIYF. DNA for the CDR3: TGTGCCAGCAGCTTAGGACAGGGTCTATCAACCTCTGGAAACACCATATATTTT.

This rearrangement joins TRBV28 to TRBJ1-1; weak D call: TRBD1 (6 bases). The CDR3 is made up of 12 amino acids. The ends were cut back, 4 bases at V and 11 bases at J, with 14 bases in the middle. CDR1 is MDHEN, CDR2 SYDVKM, per germline. The CDR3 sequence is CASSSTGFWAFF. As DNA, the CDR3 is TGTGCCAGCAGTTCCACAGGGTTTTGGGCTTTCTTT.

CDR3 nucleotide sequence: TGTGCCAGCAGCCTACGGGGGGGATATGGCTACACCTTC. Its protein is CASSLRGGYGYTF. The chain links TRBV5-6 to TRBJ1-2; possible D gene TRBD1, 5 bases. The CDR3 spans 13 residues. The V end lost 4 bases, the J end lost 5 bases, and 12 bases lay between the germline ends. Germline values: CDR1 SGHDT, CDR2 YYEEEE.

Only a few counts were recorded for this clone. V usage is TRBV29-1 and J usage is TRBJ2-7; 8 bases agree with TRBD1. The CDR3 is 12 amino acids. The V segment lost 4 bases and the J segment 3 bases; nucleotides outside the gene matches: 2. Germline values: CDR1 SQVTM, CDR2 ANQGSEA. The CDR3 region has the DNA TGCAGCGTTGGGACAGGGATCTACGAGCAGTACTTC. It codes for CSVGTGIYEQYF.

CDR3 DNA: TGCGCCAGCAGCGGCCTAGCGGGGGGTAACAATGAGCAGTTCTTC. Encoded protein: CASSGLAGGNNEQFF. The rearrangement links TRBV5-1 to TRBJ2-1; 11 bases align to TRBD2. Trimming at V came to 4 bases and at J to 5 bases, leaving 5 bases not matched to a gene. CDR1 and CDR2 from the germline V gene are SGHRS and YFSETQ. This CDR3 has 15 amino acids.

This chain connects TRBV7-2 to TRBJ2-3; TRBD2 matches at 7 bases. CDR3 length: 17 amino acids. Unmatched junction bases numbered 16, after V lost 5 bases and J lost 5 bases. Per germline, CDR1 SGHTA and CDR2 FQGNSA. The CDR3 loop reads CASSQGGTMVPQDTQYF. The CDR3 nucleotides are TGTGCCAGCAGCCAGGGAGGGACCATGGTTCCACAAGATACGCAGTATTTT.

J is TRBJ2-1 and V is TRBV19; D might be TRBD1 (6 bases). The germline V and J ends were trimmed by 4 bases and 2 bases, with 15 bases remaining between them. Germline-derived CDR1 and CDR2 are LNHDA and SQIVND (reference sequence). The CDR3 has 16 residues. The CDR3 nucleotides are TGTGCCAGTAGTACCCCCCCAGGGGCCGCCTACAATGAGCAGTTCTTC. It translates to CASSTPPGAAYNEQFF.

The gene calls are TRBV4-3 and TRBJ2-1; tentative D call: TRBD1 (5 bases). V shed 0 bases and J shed 7 bases, with 13 bases lying between them. Per the germline V gene, CDR1 is LGHNA and CDR2 is YSLEER. This CDR3 contains 15 residues. CDR3 bases: TGCGCCAGCAGCCAAGATTCAAGGGGTGGGAATGAGCAGTTCTTC. The encoded protein is CASSQDSRGGNEQFF.

The rearrangement joins TRBV6-1 to TRBJ2-1; the D gene is possibly TRBD2 (5 bases). V dropped 8 bases and J dropped 7 bases, with 15 bases sitting between them. The CDR3 loop spans 13 amino acids. From germline, CDR1 is MNHNS and CDR2 SASEGT. In nucleotides, the CDR3 is TGTGCCAGCCGGTTTTCTGGCGGGAATGAGCAGTTCTTC. Translation: CASRFSGGNEQFF.

The chain is built from TRBV5-8 and TRBJ2-1; D unresolved. Trimming removed 4 bases at V and 10 bases at J, with 21 bases between. Germline lookup yields CDR1 SGHTS and CDR2 YDEGEE. The CDR3 is made up of 15 amino acids. Here the CDR3 DNA reads TGTGCCAGCAGCCTCAGGCAGTTCCAGAATAGGGAGCAGTTCTTC. This encodes CASSLRQFQNREQFF. Full variable domain (remainder filled in from reference TRBV5-8 and TRBJ2-1): EAGVTQSPTHLIKTRGQQATLRCSPISGHTSVYWYQQALGLGLQFLLWYDEGEERNRGNFPPRFSGRQFPNYSSELNVNALELEDSALYLCASSLRQFQNREQFFGPGTRLTVL.

DNA for the CDR3: TGTGCCAGCAGCTTGGCAGTGTCTCTCGGGAGCTTCTACAATGAGCAGTTCTTC. The encoded protein is CASSLAVSLGSFYNEQFF. J is TRBJ2-1 and V is TRBV5-6, with TRBD2 as a possible D gene (6 bases). Per the germline V gene, CDR1 is SGHDT and CDR2 is YYEEEE. V shed 0 bases and J shed 3 bases, with 19 bases lying between them. The CDR3 extends over 18 amino acids. Complete variable domain (other parts from reference TRBV5-6 and TRBJ2-1): DAGVTQSPTHLIKTRGQQVTLRCSPKSGHDTVSWYQQALGQGPQFIFQYYEEEERQRGNFPDRFSGHQFPNYSSELNVNALLLGDSALYLCASSLAVSLGSFYNEQFFGPGTRLTVL.

This chain uses TRBV5-1 with TRBJ2-5; D is perhaps TRBD2 (5 bases). The germline V gene has CDR1 SGHRS and CDR2 YFSETQ. This CDR3 has 13 residues. V lost 1 base, J lost 2 bases, and 6 bases lay in between. The DNA for the CDR3 is TGCGCCAGCAGCTTGAGCGGACAAGAGACCCAGTACTTC. It translates to CASSLSGQETQYF.

In DNA form, the CDR3 reads TGTGCCAGCAGTGGAACAGGCCACACTGAAGCTTTCTTT. Translated: CASSGTGHTEAFF. This chain uses TRBV2 with TRBJ1-1; D may be TRBD1 (5 bases). The CDR3 has 13 amino acids. Deletions cut 4 bases from V and 3 bases from J, with 9 bases between. Germline lookup yields CDR1 SNHLY and CDR2 FYNNEI.

This clone was counted a single time. CDR3 DNA sequence: TGCGCCAGCAGCTTGGGGGGGACTAGCGGACAAGATACGCAGTATTTT. Its protein product is CASSLGGTSGQDTQYF. This sequence joins TRBV5-1 and TRBJ2-3; 11 nucleotides agree with TRBD2. Germline assignment: CDR1 SGHRS and CDR2 YFSETQ. The CDR3 has 16 residues. Trimming removed 0 bases from V and 5 bases from J; junction bases left unmatched: 5.

The V and J genes are TRBV5-1 and TRBJ2-5, with a possible D match to TRBD1 (6 bases). Germline V gene data show CDR1 as SGHRS and CDR2 as YFSETQ. V lost 0 bases and J lost 5, with 17 bases in between. This CDR3 spans 16 amino acids. The CDR3 protein is CASSLGTLQGGETQYF. CDR3 sequence (DNA): TGCGCCAGCAGCTTGGGGACTCTACAGGGCGGGGAGACCCAGTACTTC.